This T cell receptor beta chain is from a study of vaccination effects on CD4 cells after COVID-19. Study-wide points: Few convalescent patients and no early post-infection timepoints were included in the study.

Ahead of sequencing, the ViraFEST assay grew antigen-specific CD4+ T cells using viral peptide pools. Subsequent to a culture period of nine to ten days, CD4+ T cells were isolated. Cells had half their medium changed to IL-2 medium on days 3 and 7. Only in-frame clones appear in the TCRdb table, and some are missing; sequencing was by immunoSEQ multiplex PCR. The sample records approximately 54,000 clones, around 80% being singletons. Regarding this clone: The target antigen is unknown.

The specimen was CD4+ T cells from PBMCs cultured with HCoV-229E spike peptides, collected before COVID-19 vaccination. The origin of this receptor is a human donor who received a COVID-19 vaccine.

The CDR3 DNA is TGTGCCAGCAGTGAAGCGTGGCTAGCTGCCGAGCAGTACGTC. Protein: CASSEAWLAAEQYV. The chain links TRBV6-1 to TRBJ2-7; weak D call: TRBD2 (5 bases). The CDR3 extends over 14 amino acids. V was trimmed by 0 bases and J by 6 bases, leaving 12 bases between them. Looked up from germline, CDR1 is MNHNS and CDR2 is SASEGT.